This T cell receptor (beta chain) was sequenced for a study of blood T cell repertoires in COVID-19. TCRdb keeps only in-frame clones here, not all; method: immunoSEQ multiplex PCR. The table has almost 350,000 clones, about nine tenths seen once. The germline V gene has CDR1 SGHDT and CDR2 YYEEEE. V was pared by 3 bases and J by 3 bases, with 5 bases of the junction left unmatched. The CDR3 runs to 14 residues. The sequenced sample consisted of PBMCs or T cells enriched from blood (not recorded which). J is TRBJ2-7 and V is TRBV5-6, with TRBD2 matching over 8 bases. The sequence came from a woman in her twenties or thirties who had been exposed to COVID-19. The CDR3 DNA follows: TGTGCCAGCAGCTCTTTAGCGGGACACTACGAGCAGTACTTC. Encoded protein: CASSSLAGHYEQYF.